This T cell receptor beta chain was identified in a study of OX40 agonist ivuxolimab in advanced cancers. Method: immunoSEQ multiplex PCR; TCRdb's copy keeps in-frame clones and lacks some. The data hold 80,000 to 100,000 clones, with around 92% observed a single time. This sequence originates from an adult with an advanced solid tumor such as melanoma, head and neck, liver or kidney cancer. The sequencing used CD4+ or CD8+ T cells sorted from blood, collected in a trial of the OX40 agonist ivuxolimab.

The CDR3 spells CASSEENTEAFF. CDR3 bases: TGCGCCAGCAGTGAGGAGAACACTGAAGCTTTCTTT. The chain recombines TRBV10-2 with TRBJ1-1; D remains unclear. V was shortened by 2 bases and J by 1 base, with 2 bases between the two germline ends. CDR1 is WSHSY and CDR2 is SAAADI in the germline V gene. The CDR3 consists of 12 residues.